This entry lists 10 T cell receptor beta chains sequenced from one sample in a study of blood T cell repertoires in COVID-19. Generated by immunoSEQ multiplex PCR, the TCRdb table keeps only in-frame clones and is missing some. The table records about 120,000 clones, 80% to 90% of them present only once. Sequenced material: peripheral blood. These receptors were obtained from a human donor in a cohort sampled during active COVID-19.

In this sample, this clone turned up once. This sequence joins TRBV20-1 and TRBJ2-3; 8 bases align to TRBD2. With V trimmed by 3 bases and J by 2 bases, 4 bases remained unmatched. The CDR3 spans 14 residues. CDR1 DFQATT and CDR2 SNEGSKA come from the germline V gene (reference sequence). Written as DNA, the CDR3 is TGCAGTGCTAGTAAAGCGGGGGTCACAGATACGCAGTATTTT. This gives the protein CSASKAGVTDTQYF.

Of note for this clone: A junction boundary mismatches the germline segment, possibly from a read error. J is TRBJ2-2 and V is TRBV7-7; 15 bases align to TRBD2. CDR1 SSHAT and CDR2 FNYEAQ come from the germline V gene (reference sequence). The CDR3 extends over 17 amino acids. Written as DNA, the CDR3 is TGTGCTAGCAGCTCGGGACTAGCGGGGGGAGGCACCGGGGAGCTGTTTTTT. The encoded protein is CASSSGLAGGGTGELFF. Variable domain in full (rest from reference TRBV7-7 and TRBJ2-2): GAGVSQSPRYKVTKRGQDVTLRCDPISSHATLYWYQQALGQGPEFLTYFNYEAQPDKSGLPSDRFSAERPEGSISTLTIQRTEQRDSAMYRCASSSGLAGGGTGELFFGEGSRLTVL.

This clone was seen a single time. The chain recombines TRBV5-1 with TRBJ2-3; possibly TRBD1 for D (5 bases). CDR3 size: 15 residues. The germline V and J ends were trimmed by 4 bases and 0 bases, with 12 bases remaining between them. Germline-derived CDR1 and CDR2 are SGHRS and YFSETQ. The CDR3 bases are TGCGCCAGCAGCCCGTGGGGCTCAAGCACAGATACGCAGTATTTT. Translated: CASSPWGSSTDTQYF. The whole variable domain, remainder taken from reference TRBV5-1 and TRBJ2-3, is KAGVTQTPRYLIKTRGQQVTLSCSPISGHRSVSWYQQTPGQGLQFLFEYFSETQRNKGNFPGRFSGRQFSNSRSEMNVSTLELGDSALYLCASSPWGSSTDTQYFGPGTRLTVL.

This clone is a singleton in its sample. The chain recombines TRBV19 with TRBJ2-4; D might be TRBD1 (6 bases). CDR3 length: 11 residues. From germline, CDR1 is LNHDA and CDR2 SQIVND (reference sequence). V dropped 5 bases and J dropped 10 bases, with 9 bases sitting between them. CDR3 region: CASSLGQIQYF. CDR3 nucleotide sequence: TGTGCCAGTAGTCTCGGACAGATTCAGTACTTC. The full variable domain, with the rest looked up from reference TRBV19 and TRBJ2-4, is DGGITQSPKYLFRKEGQNVTLSCEQNLNHDAMYWYRQDPGQGLRLIYYSQIVNDFQKGDIAEGYSVSREKKESFPLTVTSAQKNPTAFYLCASSLGQIQYFGAGTRLSVL.

The V call is TRBV3-1 (or the pseudogene TRBV3-2), the J call TRBJ2-7; 9 positions match TRBD1. The CDR3 is made up of 15 amino acids. CDR1 is LGHDT and CDR2 is YNNKEL in the germline V gene (reference sequence). V shed 1 base, J shed 4 bases, and the junction held 5 bases outside the gene matches. In DNA form, the CDR3 reads TGTGCCAGCAGCCAAGGGACAGGGGCTCGGTACGAGCAGTACTTC. Translation gives CASSQGTGARYEQYF.

The gene calls are TRBV7-9 and TRBJ2-7, with TRBD1 matching over 10 bases. CDR3 length: 15 residues. Germline CDR1 is SEHNR and CDR2 is FQNEAQ (reference sequence). The V and J ends lost 5 bases and 4 bases, in that order; junction bases with no gene match: 8. The CDR3, as DNA: TGTGCCAGCAGCGCGCCGGGACAGGGGAGGTACGAGCAGTACTTC. Its protein is CASSAPGQGRYEQYF.

The genes are TRBV11-3 and TRBJ2-2; TRBD2 matches 12 bases. The CDR3 runs to 17 residues. After removal of 5 bases from V and 4 bases from J, the junction contained 8 bases not matched to a gene. The germline gives CDR1 SGHNT, CDR2 YENEEA. The CDR3 spells CASSLSSGGASTGELFF. In nucleotides, the CDR3 is TGTGCCAGCAGCCTCTCTAGCGGGGGGGCGAGCACCGGGGAGCTGTTTTTT.

This clone was detected once. CDR3 bases: TGTGCCAGCAGGGGACAGGGGATGGGCACTGAAGCTTTCTTT. Translation gives CASRGQGMGTEAFF. This chain joins TRBV2 and TRBJ1-1, with 10 bases matching TRBD1. The CDR3 has 14 residues. Germline lookup yields CDR1 SNHLY and CDR2 FYNNEI. V was pared by 6 bases and J by 4 bases, with 5 bases of the junction left unmatched.

The V and J genes are TRBV3-1 (or the pseudogene TRBV3-2) and TRBJ1-5, with D perhaps matching TRBD1 (5 bases). The CDR3 extends over 14 amino acids. Germline V lookup: CDR1 LGHDT, CDR2 YNNKEL (reference sequence). Trimming shortened V by 2 bases and J by 3 bases, and 8 bases separated the two germline ends. CDR3 nucleotide sequence: TGTGCCAGCAGCCAAACAGGTAACAATCAGCCCCAGCATTTT. Its translation is CASSQTGNNQPQHF.

This clone was observed once. The J gene is TRBJ2-7, the V gene TRBV6-5; 9 bases line up with TRBD1. The germline V gene has CDR1 MNHEY and CDR2 SVGAGI. Trimming took 4 bases from V and 2 from J; bases not matched to a gene: 3. The CDR3 is made up of 14 amino acids. The DNA of the CDR3 is TGTGCCAGCAGTTTGGGACAGGGCCCCTACGAGCAGTACTTC. This translates into CASSLGQGPYEQYF.